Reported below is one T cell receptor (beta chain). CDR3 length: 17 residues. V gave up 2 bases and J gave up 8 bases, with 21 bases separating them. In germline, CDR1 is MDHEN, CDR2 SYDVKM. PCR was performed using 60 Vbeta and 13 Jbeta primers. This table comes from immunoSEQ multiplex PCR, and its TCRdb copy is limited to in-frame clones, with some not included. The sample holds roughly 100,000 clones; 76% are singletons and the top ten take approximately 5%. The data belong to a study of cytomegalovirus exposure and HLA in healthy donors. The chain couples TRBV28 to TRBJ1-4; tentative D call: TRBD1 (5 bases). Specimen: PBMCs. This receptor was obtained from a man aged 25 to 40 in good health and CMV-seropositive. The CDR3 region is CASSLHQGSTVSEKLFF. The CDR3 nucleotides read TGTGCCAGCAGTTTACACCAGGGTTCGACGGTTTCGGAAAAACTGTTTTTT. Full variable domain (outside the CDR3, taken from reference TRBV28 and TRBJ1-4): DVKVTQSSRYLVKRTGEKVFLECVQDMDHENMFWYRQDPGLGLRLIYFSYDVKMKEKGDIPEGYSVSREKKERFSLILESASTNQTSMYLCASSLHQGSTVSEKLFFGSGTQLSVL.